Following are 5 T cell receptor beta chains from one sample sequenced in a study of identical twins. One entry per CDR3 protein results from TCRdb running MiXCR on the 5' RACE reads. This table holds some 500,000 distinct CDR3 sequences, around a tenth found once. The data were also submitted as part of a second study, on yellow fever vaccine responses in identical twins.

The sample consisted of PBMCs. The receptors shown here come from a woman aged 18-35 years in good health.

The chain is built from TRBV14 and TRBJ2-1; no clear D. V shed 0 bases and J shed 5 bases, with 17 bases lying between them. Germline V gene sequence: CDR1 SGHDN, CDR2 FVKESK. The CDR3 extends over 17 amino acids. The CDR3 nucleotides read TGTGCCAGCAGCCAAGAATCCCCCAATCGACCTAACAATGAGCAGTTCTTC. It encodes CASSQESPNRPNNEQFF.

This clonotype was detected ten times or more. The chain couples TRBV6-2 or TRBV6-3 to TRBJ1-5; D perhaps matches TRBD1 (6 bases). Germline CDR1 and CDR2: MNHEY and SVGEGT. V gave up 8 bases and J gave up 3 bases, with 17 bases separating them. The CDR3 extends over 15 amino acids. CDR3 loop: CASRTLQGTNQPQHF. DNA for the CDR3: TGTGCCAGCCGAACCCTACAGGGCACCAATCAGCCCCAGCATTTT.

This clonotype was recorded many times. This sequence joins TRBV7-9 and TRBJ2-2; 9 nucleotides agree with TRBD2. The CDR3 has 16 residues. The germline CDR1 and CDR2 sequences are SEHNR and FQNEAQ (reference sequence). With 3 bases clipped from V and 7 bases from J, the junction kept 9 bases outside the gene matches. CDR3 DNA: TGTGCCAGCAGCTTGGCAGGGACTAGCACCTTCGGGGAGCTGTTTTTT. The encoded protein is CASSLAGTSTFGELFF.

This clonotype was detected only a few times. The CDR3 protein is CASSRSLAGVAEQFF. CDR3 coding DNA: TGTGCCAGCAGCCGTTCGCTAGCCGGGGTTGCTGAGCAGTTCTTC. The rearrangement joins TRBV7-2 to TRBJ2-1; D is possibly TRBD2 (5 bases). Germline CDR1 is SGHTA and CDR2 is FQGNSA. The germline V and J ends were trimmed by 5 bases and 9 bases, with 20 bases remaining between them. The CDR3 sequence is 15 residues long.

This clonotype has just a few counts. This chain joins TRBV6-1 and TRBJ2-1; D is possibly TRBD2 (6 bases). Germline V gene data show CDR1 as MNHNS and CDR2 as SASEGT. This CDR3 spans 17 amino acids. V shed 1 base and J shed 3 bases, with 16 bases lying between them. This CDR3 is CASSEGTPGVLYNEQFF. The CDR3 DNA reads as TGTGCCAGCAGTGAAGGGACCCCGGGGGTCCTCTACAATGAGCAGTTCTTC.